The 14 T cell receptor beta chains below were found in one sample sequenced in a study of T cell responses to AZD1222 COVID-19 vaccine. TCRdb keeps only in-frame clones here, not all; method: immunoSEQ multiplex PCR. The table lists about 67,000 clones, about four fifths of them singletons. The source was peripheral blood, collected 28 days after the second AZD1222 dose. The receptors stem from an adult who received the AZD1222 COVID-19 vaccine.

The CDR3 DNA sequence: TGCGCCAGCAGCCAGGGTTCCTATAATTCACCCCTCCACTTT. Translated: CASSQGSYNSPLHF. V usage is TRBV4-3 and J usage is TRBJ1-6; no clear D gene. In germline, CDR1 is LGHNA, CDR2 YSLEER. The V gene lost 3 bases and the J gene lost 1 base, with 4 bases spanning the gap. The CDR3 sequence is 14 residues long.

The J gene is TRBJ1-1, the V gene TRBV9; D uncertain. V lost 0 bases and J lost 1, with 10 bases in between. The germline V gene encodes CDR1 SGDLS and CDR2 YYNGEE. This CDR3 comprises 15 residues. CDR3 loop: CASSVGGPRNTEAFF. DNA for the CDR3: TGTGCCAGCAGCGTAGGTGGGCCGAGGAACACTGAAGCTTTCTTT.

This clone was seen a single time. The rearrangement links TRBV20-1 to TRBJ2-7, with D hard to call. The germline V gene encodes CDR1 DFQATT and CDR2 SNEGSKA (reference sequence). Trimming shortened V by 5 bases and J by 3 bases, and 5 bases separated the two germline ends. The CDR3 is made up of 10 amino acids. The CDR3 DNA sequence: TGCAGTGCTGGAAACTACGAGCAGTACTTC. Its translation is CSAGNYEQYF.

The CDR3 DNA is TGTGCCAGCAGCCAAGTTCGAGTGGGGGGCACCGGGGAGCTGTTTTTT. Protein product: CASSQVRVGGTGELFF. The chain uses TRBV4-2 and TRBJ2-2; tentatively, D is TRBD2 (6 bases). CDR1 is LGHNA and CDR2 is YNFKEQ in the germline V gene. V lost 1 base and J lost 4, with 13 bases in between. The CDR3 runs to 16 residues.

The chain links TRBV11-3 to TRBJ1-5, with D unresolved. The CDR3 runs to 16 residues. From germline, CDR1 is SGHNT and CDR2 YENEEA. Trimming pared 2 bases from V and 0 bases from J, leaving 11 bases between. This chain's CDR3 is CASSLFISFSNQPQHF. The CDR3 nucleotides are TGTGCCAGCAGCTTATTTATCTCTTTTAGCAATCAGCCCCAGCATTTT.

V and J are TRBV28 and TRBJ2-1; tentatively, D is TRBD2 (6 bases). This CDR3 contains 16 residues. V was pared by 7 bases and J by 0 bases, with 16 bases between. Germline CDR1 is MDHEN and CDR2 is SYDVKM. The CDR3, as DNA: TGTGCCAGCATGATGAGTAGCGGTAGCTCCTACAATGAGCAGTTCTTC. Amino acids: CASMMSSGSSYNEQFF.

This clone was picked up one time. The chain links TRBV5-1 to TRBJ1-2; 9 bases match TRBD1. CDR1 is SGHRS, CDR2 YFSETQ, per germline. The CDR3 has 13 residues. V lost 4 bases, J lost 4 bases, and 2 bases stayed unmatched. The CDR3 coding sequence is TGCGCCAGCAGCCGGGACAGGGCCTATGGCTACACCTTC. Translating it yields CASSRDRAYGYTF.

This clone has only a few counts. V usage is TRBV6-6 and J usage is TRBJ2-7; TRBD1 aligns across 8 bases. After removal of 2 bases from V and 7 bases from J, the junction contained 10 bases not matched to a gene. The CDR3 loop spans 15 amino acids. Germline values: CDR1 MNHNY, CDR2 SVGAGI (reference sequence). The CDR3 loop is CASSYPPQGAREQYF. The CDR3 bases are TGTGCCAGCAGTTACCCGCCCCAGGGGGCGCGTGAGCAGTACTTC.

The chain employs TRBV30 and TRBJ1-3, with no clear D. CDR1 and CDR2 (germline): GTSNPN, SVGIG (reference sequence). This CDR3 has 12 amino acids. CDR3 residues: CAFGGPGNTIYF. CDR3 bases: TGTGCTTTTGGAGGGCCGGGAAACACCATATATTTT.

The V gene is TRBV4-1, the J gene TRBJ1-4, with D possibly TRBD1 on 5 matching bases. This CDR3 has 13 residues. The V gene's germline CDR1 is MGHRA and CDR2 YSYEKL. Between the trimmed V and J ends, which lost 1 base and 8 bases, there was a span of 8 bases. The CDR3 region is CASSQGQREKLFF. The CDR3 coding sequence is TGCGCCAGCAGCCAAGGACAGAGGGAAAAACTGTTTTTT.

This clone was recorded only once. The chain combines TRBV12-3 or TRBV12-4 with TRBJ1-1; D may be TRBD1 (5 bases). V was cut by 3 bases and J by 11 bases, with 13 bases left in between. This CDR3 has 12 residues. The CDR3 nucleotides are TGTGCCAGCAGTTTGTATGGGGACGGGGCTTTCTTT. This encodes CASSLYGDGAFF.

The genes are TRBV6-5 and TRBJ1-6; unclear D gene. The germline V gene has CDR1 MNHEY and CDR2 SVGAGI. The CDR3 has 12 residues. The V gene lost 8 bases and the J gene lost 10 bases, with 12 bases spanning the gap. CDR3 loop: CASRWAGSPLHF. In DNA, the CDR3 is TGTGCCAGCCGATGGGCGGGCTCACCCCTCCACTTT.

The rearrangement links TRBV19 to TRBJ2-1; 10 bases align to TRBD2. Trimming took 6 bases from V and 3 from J; bases not matched to a gene: 2. The CDR3 contains 14 residues. Germline CDR1 is LNHDA and CDR2 is SQIVND (reference sequence). CDR3 nucleotide sequence: TGTGCCAGTAGACTAGCGGGGAGCTACAATGAGCAGTTCTTC. Amino acids: CASRLAGSYNEQFF.

This rearrangement joins TRBV15 to TRBJ2-6, with TRBD1 as a possible D gene (5 bases). The V end lost 3 bases, the J end lost 0 bases, and 15 bases lay between the germline ends. The germline gives CDR1 LNHNV, CDR2 YYDKDF (reference sequence). The CDR3 totals 18 residues. CDR3 in amino acids: CATSSLKTARSGANVLTF. CDR3 in DNA: TGTGCCACCAGCAGCCTTAAGACAGCCCGCTCTGGGGCCAACGTCCTGACTTTC.